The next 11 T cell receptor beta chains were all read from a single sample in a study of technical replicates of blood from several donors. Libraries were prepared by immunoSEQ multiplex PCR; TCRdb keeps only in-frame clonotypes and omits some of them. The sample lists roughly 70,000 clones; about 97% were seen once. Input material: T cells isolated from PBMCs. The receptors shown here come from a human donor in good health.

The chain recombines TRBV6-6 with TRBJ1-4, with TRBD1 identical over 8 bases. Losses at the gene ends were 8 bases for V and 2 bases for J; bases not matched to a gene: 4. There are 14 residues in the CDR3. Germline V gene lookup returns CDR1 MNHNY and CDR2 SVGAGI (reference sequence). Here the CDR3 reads CASLRQGTNEKLFF. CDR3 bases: TGTGCCAGCCTTAGACAGGGGACTAATGAAAAACTGTTTTTT.

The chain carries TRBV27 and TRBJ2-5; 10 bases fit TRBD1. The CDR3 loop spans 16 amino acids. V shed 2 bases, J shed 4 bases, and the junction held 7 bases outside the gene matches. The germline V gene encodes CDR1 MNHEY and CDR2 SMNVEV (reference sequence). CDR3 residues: CASSLSGTGVRETQYF. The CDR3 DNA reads TGTGCCAGCAGTTTAAGTGGGACAGGGGTTCGAGAGACCCAGTACTTC.

The CDR3 region is CASSDFYEQYF. The CDR3, as DNA: TGTGCCAGCAGTGACTTCTACGAGCAGTACTTC. The chain uses TRBV28 and TRBJ2-7; D gene unclear. V lost 5 bases to trimming and J lost 3 bases, with 5 bases between them. Germline lookup yields CDR1 MDHEN and CDR2 SYDVKM. The CDR3 spans 11 residues.

CDR3 loop: CASSLEGLGYTF. CDR3 nucleotide sequence: TGTGCCAGCAGCTTAGAGGGGTTAGGCTACACCTTC. This chain links TRBV7-2 with TRBJ1-2; TRBD1 is a possible D gene (5 bases). Between the trimmed V and J ends, which lost 1 base and 8 bases, there was a span of 8 bases. The germline gives CDR1 SGHTA, CDR2 FQGNSA. CDR3 length equals 12 residues.

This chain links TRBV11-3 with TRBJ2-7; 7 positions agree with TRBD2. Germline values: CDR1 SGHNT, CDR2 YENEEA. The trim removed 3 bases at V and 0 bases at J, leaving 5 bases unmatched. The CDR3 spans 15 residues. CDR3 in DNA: TGTGCCAGCAGCTTTTCGGGAGGACCCTCCTACGAGCAGTACTTC. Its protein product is CASSFSGGPSYEQYF.

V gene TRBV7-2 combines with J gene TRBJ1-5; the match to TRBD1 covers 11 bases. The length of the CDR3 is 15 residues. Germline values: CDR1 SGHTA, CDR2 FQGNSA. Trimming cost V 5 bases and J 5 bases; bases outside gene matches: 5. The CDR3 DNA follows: TGTGCCAGCAGCCAATGGACAGGGGGCTATCAGCCCCAGCATTTT. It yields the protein CASSQWTGGYQPQHF.

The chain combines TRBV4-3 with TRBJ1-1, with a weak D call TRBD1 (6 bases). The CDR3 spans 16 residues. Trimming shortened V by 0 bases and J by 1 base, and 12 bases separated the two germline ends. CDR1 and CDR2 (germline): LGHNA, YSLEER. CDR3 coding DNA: TGCGCCAGCAGCCAAGATATAGGGGGACGGAACACTGAAGCTTTCTTT. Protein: CASSQDIGGRNTEAFF.

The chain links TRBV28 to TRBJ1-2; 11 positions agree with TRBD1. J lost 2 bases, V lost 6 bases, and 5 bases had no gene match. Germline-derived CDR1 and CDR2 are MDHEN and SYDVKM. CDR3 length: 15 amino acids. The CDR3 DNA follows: TGTGCCAGCAGGGGACAGGGGGGGGACAACTATGGCTACACCTTC. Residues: CASRGQGGDNYGYTF.

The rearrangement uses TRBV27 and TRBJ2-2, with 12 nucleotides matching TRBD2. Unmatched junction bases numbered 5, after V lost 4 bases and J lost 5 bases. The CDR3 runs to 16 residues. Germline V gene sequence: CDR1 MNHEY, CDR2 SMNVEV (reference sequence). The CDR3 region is CASSWLAGGGTGELFF. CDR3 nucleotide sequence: TGTGCCAGCAGTTGGCTAGCGGGAGGGGGGACCGGGGAGCTGTTTTTT.

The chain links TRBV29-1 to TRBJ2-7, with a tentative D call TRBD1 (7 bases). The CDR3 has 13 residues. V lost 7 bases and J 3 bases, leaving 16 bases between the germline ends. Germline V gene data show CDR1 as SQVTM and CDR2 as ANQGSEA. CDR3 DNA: TGCAGCGCGAGACAGGGACTGATCTACGAGCAGTACTTC. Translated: CSARQGLIYEQYF.

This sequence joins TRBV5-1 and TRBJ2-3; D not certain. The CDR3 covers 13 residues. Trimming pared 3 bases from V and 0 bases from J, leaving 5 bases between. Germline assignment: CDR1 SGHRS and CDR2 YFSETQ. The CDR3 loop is CASSSTSTDTQYF. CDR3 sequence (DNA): TGCGCCAGCAGCTCGACTAGCACAGATACGCAGTATTTT. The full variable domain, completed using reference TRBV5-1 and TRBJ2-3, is KAGVTQTPRYLIKTRGQQVTLSCSPISGHRSVSWYQQTPGQGLQFLFEYFSETQRNKGNFPGRFSGRQFSNSRSEMNVSTLELGDSALYLCASSSTSTDTQYFGPGTRLTVL.